One sample yielded the 6 T cell receptor beta chains listed below, sequenced in a study of OX40 agonist ivuxolimab in advanced cancers. TCRdb's table, derived via immunoSEQ multiplex PCR, lists solely in-frame clones and lacks some. The repertoire holds about 46,000 clones, with over 75% as singletons. The source material was CD4+ or CD8+ T cells sorted from blood, sampled in a trial of the OX40 agonist ivuxolimab. These receptors all stem from an adult with an advanced solid tumor such as melanoma, head and neck, liver or kidney cancer.

This sequence joins TRBV11-2 and TRBJ2-7; tentatively, D is TRBD2 (6 bases). Per germline, CDR1 SGHAT and CDR2 FQNNGV. Trimming left V 3 bases short and J 5 bases short, with 11 bases between. The CDR3 is 13 residues long. CDR3 sequence reads: CASSFTSFHEQYF. DNA of the CDR3: TGTGCCAGCAGCTTCACTAGCTTCCACGAGCAGTACTTC.

This chain joins TRBV29-1 and TRBJ1-2; no reliable D call. Germline lookup yields CDR1 SQVTM and CDR2 ANQGSEA. V was cut by 0 bases and J by 8 bases, with 13 bases left in between. The CDR3 has 13 residues. DNA for the CDR3: TGCAGCGTTGAAGATCGGGGTGACCGGGGCTACACCTTC. It encodes CSVEDRGDRGYTF.

The chain carries TRBV4-3 and TRBJ2-1; D uncertain. Trimming removed 5 bases from V and 0 bases from J, with 14 bases in between. The CDR3 spans 16 residues. Per germline, CDR1 LGHNA and CDR2 YSLEER. CDR3 nucleotides: TGCGCCAGCAGCGCCCGATCGGTCGGCTCCTACAATGAGCAGTTCTTC. The encoded protein is CASSARSVGSYNEQFF.

The V gene is TRBV7-3, the J gene TRBJ2-2, with D unclear. This CDR3 has 16 amino acids. Germline V lookup: CDR1 SGHTA, CDR2 FQGTGA. The V gene lost 2 bases and the J gene lost 0 bases, with 10 bases spanning the gap. CDR3 sequence: CASSLEGIPNTGELFF. The CDR3 DNA reads TGTGCCAGCAGCTTAGAAGGTATCCCGAACACCGGGGAGCTGTTTTTT.

V usage is TRBV11-3 and J usage is TRBJ1-2; 9 bases fit TRBD1. The CDR3 covers 13 residues. Trimming took 8 bases from V and 5 from J; bases not matched to a gene: 6. Looked up from germline, CDR1 is SGHNT and CDR2 is YENEEA. The CDR3 is CASQPGQGYGYTF. CDR3 DNA sequence: TGTGCCAGCCAGCCGGGACAGGGATATGGCTACACCTTC.

The rearrangement links TRBV18 to TRBJ2-2, with 11 bases fitting TRBD2. Germline V CDR1 and CDR2: KGHSH, LQKENI. J lost 6 bases, V lost 0 bases, and 3 bases had no gene match. The length of the CDR3 is 16 residues. The CDR3 DNA reads as TGTGCCAGCTCACCACCGACTAGCGGGGAAGCCGGGGAGCTGTTTTTT. Protein: CASSPPTSGEAGELFF. The whole variable domain, filled in from reference TRBV18 and TRBJ2-2, reads NAGVMQNPRHLVRRRGQEARLRCSPMKGHSHVYWYRQLPEEGLKFMVYLQKENIIDESGMPKERFSAEFPKEGPSILRIQQVVRGDSAAYFCASSPPTSGEAGELFFGEGSRLTVL.